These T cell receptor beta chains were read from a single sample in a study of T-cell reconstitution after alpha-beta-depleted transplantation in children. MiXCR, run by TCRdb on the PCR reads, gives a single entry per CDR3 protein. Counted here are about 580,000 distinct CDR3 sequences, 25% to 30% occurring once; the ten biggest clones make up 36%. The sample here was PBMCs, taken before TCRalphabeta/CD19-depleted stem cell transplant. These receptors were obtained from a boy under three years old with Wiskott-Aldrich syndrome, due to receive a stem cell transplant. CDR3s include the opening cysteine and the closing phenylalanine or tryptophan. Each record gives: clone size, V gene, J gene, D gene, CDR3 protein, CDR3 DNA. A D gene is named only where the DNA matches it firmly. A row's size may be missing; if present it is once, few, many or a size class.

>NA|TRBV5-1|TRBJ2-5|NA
CASSPRSAASETQYF
TGCGCCAGCAGCCCTCGGAGTGCGGCCTCGGAGACCCAGTACTTC
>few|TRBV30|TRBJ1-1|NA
CAWRAGIYTEAFF
TGTGCCTGGAGGGCGGGGATATACACTGAAGCTTTCTTT
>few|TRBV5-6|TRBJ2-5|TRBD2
CASSLEVTSGAQETQYF
TGTGCCAGCAGCTTGGAGGTGACTAGCGGGGCTCAAGAGACCCAGTACTTC
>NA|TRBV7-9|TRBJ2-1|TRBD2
CASSSQRLAGWEQFF
TGTGCCAGCAGCTCGCAGAGGTTAGCGGGATGGGAGCAGTTCTTC
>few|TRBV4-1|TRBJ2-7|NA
CASSQEWGRHSYEQYF
TGCGCCAGCAGCCAAGAATGGGGACGGCACTCCTACGAGCAGTACTTC
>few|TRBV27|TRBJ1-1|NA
CASRPTGSTEAFF
TGTGCCAGCAGGCCGACAGGCTCTACTGAAGCTTTCTTT
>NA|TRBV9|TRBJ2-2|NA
CASSVGLTNTGELFF
TGTGCCAGCAGCGTAGGACTAACGAACACCGGGGAGCTGTTTTTT
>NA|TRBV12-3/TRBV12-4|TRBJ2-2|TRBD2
CASSLAPLAGATGELFF
TGTGCCAGCAGTTTAGCGCCCCTAGCGGGAGCCACCGGGGAGCTGTTTTTT
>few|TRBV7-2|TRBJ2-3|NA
CASSPPHSPVANTQYF
TGTGCCAGCAGCCCCCCCCACTCCCCGGTAGCTAATACGCAGTATTTT
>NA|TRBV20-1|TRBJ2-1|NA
CSAPPETKYNEQFF
TGCAGTGCCCCCCCGGAGACTAAGTACAATGAGCAGTTCTTC
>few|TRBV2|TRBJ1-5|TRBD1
CASRPRGGRVQPQHF
TGTGCCAGCAGACCCAGGGGGGGCCGGGTTCAGCCCCAGCATTTT
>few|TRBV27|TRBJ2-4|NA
CASSLIGAGNIQYF
TGTGCCAGCAGTTTAATAGGGGCGGGAAACATTCAGTACTTC
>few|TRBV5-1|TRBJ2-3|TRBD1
CASSLGSTGGVDTQYF
TGCGCCAGCAGCTTGGGTTCCACAGGGGGCGTAGATACGCAGTATTTT
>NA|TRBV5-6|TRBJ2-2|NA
CASSFIMISLANTGELFF
TGTGCCAGCAGCTTCATCATGATTAGCCTCGCGAACACCGGGGAGCTGTTTTTT
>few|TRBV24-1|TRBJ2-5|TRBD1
CATGGQGRETQYF
TGTGCCACCGGGGGACAGGGCAGAGAGACCCAGTACTTC
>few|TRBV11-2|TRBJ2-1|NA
CASSLEGRGHLSPNEQFF
TGTGCCAGCAGCTTAGAGGGGAGAGGGCATCTATCCCCCAATGAGCAGTTCTTC
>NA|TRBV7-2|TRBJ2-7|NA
CASSRSRAEGNEQYF
TGTGCCAGCAGCCGATCCCGTGCCGAGGGTAACGAGCAGTACTTC
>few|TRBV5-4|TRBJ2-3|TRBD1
CASSLSNRGADTQYF
TGTGCCAGCAGCTTGAGCAACAGGGGCGCAGATACGCAGTATTTT
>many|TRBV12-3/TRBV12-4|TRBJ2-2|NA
CASSLLAGGELFF
TGTGCCAGCAGTTTACTGGCGGGCGGGGAGCTGTTTTTT
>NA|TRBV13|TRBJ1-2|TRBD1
CASSPNPDREDYGYTF
TGTGCCAGCAGCCCCAACCCGGACAGGGAGGACTATGGCTACACCTTC
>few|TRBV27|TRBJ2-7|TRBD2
CASSPLAGVYEQYF
TGTGCCAGCAGTCCTCTAGCGGGAGTCTACGAGCAGTACTTC
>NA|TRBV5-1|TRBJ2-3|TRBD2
CASRPRRAGASTDTQYF
TGCGCCAGCAGGCCTCGGCGGGCGGGAGCAAGCACAGATACGCAGTATTTT
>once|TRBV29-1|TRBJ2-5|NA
CSVATGRETQYF
TGCAGCGTTGCCACAGGGAGAGAGACCCAGTACTTC
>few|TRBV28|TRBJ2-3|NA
CASSSRRGGTDTQYF
TGTGCCAGCAGTTCCCGGAGGGGGGGTACAGATACGCAGTATTTT
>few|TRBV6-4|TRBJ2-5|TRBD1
CASHCIGTGSYGETQYF
TGTGCCAGCCACTGTATTGGGACAGGGTCGTACGGTGAGACCCAGTACTTC
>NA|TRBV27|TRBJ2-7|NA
CASSLYGAGEQYF
TGTGCCAGCAGTTTATACGGGGCGGGAGAGCAGTACTTC
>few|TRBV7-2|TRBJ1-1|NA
CASSLKVVMNTEAFF
TGTGCCAGCAGCTTAAAGGTTGTTATGAACACTGAAGCTTTCTTT
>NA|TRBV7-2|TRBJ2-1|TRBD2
CASSKRARTSAYNEQFF
TGTGCCAGCAGCAAGAGGGCTAGGACTAGCGCCTACAATGAGCAGTTCTTC
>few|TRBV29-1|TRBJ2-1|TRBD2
CSVGLRLAAIDNEQFF
TGCAGCGTTGGCCTTCGTCTAGCGGCAATAGACAATGAGCAGTTCTTC
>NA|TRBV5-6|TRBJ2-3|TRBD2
CASSLRGASGRAQYTQYF
TGTGCCAGCAGCTTGCGGGGTGCTAGCGGGAGGGCCCAATATACGCAGTATTTT
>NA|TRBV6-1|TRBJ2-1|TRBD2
CASSLIRAGGFRVNEQFF
TGTGCCAGCAGTCTGATACGAGCGGGAGGGTTTAGGGTAAATGAGCAGTTCTTC
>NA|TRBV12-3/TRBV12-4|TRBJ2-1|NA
CASSFRGRGVNEQFF
TGTGCCAGCAGTTTCCGGGGGAGGGGGGTGAATGAGCAGTTCTTC
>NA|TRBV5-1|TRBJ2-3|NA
CASGTPGTLGDTQYF
TGCGCCAGCGGCACCCCCGGGACCCTAGGAGATACGCAGTATTTT
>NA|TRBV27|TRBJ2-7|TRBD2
CASSLGGVVYEQYF
TGTGCCAGCAGTTTGGGGGGGGTGGTTTACGAGCAGTACTTC
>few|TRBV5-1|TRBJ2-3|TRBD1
CASSLAGTDTDTQYF
TGCGCCAGCAGCTTGGCCGGGACAGACACAGATACGCAGTATTTT
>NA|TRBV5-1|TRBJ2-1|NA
CALGGQGNYNEQFF
TGCGCCTTAGGGGGTCAGGGAAACTACAATGAGCAGTTCTTC
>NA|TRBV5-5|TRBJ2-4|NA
CASSLGATKNIQYF
TGTGCCAGCAGCTTGGGCGCCACCAAAAACATTCAGTACTTC
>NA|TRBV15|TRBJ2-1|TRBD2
CATSIMTSGSNEQFF
TGTGCCACCAGCATAATGACTAGCGGGAGCAATGAGCAGTTCTTC
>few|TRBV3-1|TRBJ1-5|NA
CASSQDPAQPQHF
TGTGCCAGCAGCCAAGATCCCGCTCAGCCCCAGCATTTT
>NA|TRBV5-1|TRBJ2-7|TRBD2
CASSSLAGAGYEQYF
TGCGCCAGCAGCTCCTTAGCGGGAGCCGGGTACGAGCAGTACTTC
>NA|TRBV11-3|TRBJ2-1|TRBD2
CASSLRFQRGFVSGNEQFF
TGTGCCAGCAGCTTACGTTTCCAGCGGGGTTTTGTTTCGGGCAATGAGCAGTTCTTC
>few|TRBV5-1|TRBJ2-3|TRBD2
CASSSGRGADTQYF
TGCGCCAGCAGCAGCGGGAGGGGGGCAGATACGCAGTATTTT
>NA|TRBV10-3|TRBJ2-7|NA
CATEVPDSYEQYF
TGTGCCACCGAGGTGCCCGACTCCTACGAGCAGTACTTC
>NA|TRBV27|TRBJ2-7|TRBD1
CASSKKGTGATYEQYF
TGTGCCAGCAGTAAGAAAGGGACAGGGGCTACCTACGAGCAGTACTTC
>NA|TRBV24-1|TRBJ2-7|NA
CATSAGLRGEKPYEQYF
TGTGCCACCAGCGCGGGTTTGCGGGGCGAAAAACCCTACGAGCAGTACTTC
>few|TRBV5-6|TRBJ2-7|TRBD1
CASSFGTGGPYEQYF
TGTGCCAGCAGCTTTGGGACAGGGGGCCCCTACGAGCAGTACTTC
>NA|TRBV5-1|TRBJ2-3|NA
CASSSRQTYTDTQYF
TGCGCCAGCAGCAGCCGACAGACTTATACAGATACGCAGTATTTT
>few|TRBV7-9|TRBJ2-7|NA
CASSFVVEAYEQYF
TGTGCCAGCAGCTTCGTGGTAGAGGCCTACGAGCAGTACTTC
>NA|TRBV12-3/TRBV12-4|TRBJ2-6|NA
CASSLARSGANVLTF
TGTGCCAGCAGTTTAGCGCGGTCTGGGGCCAACGTCCTGACTTTC
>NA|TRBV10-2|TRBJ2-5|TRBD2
CASSDSGLAGVARETQYF
TGCGCCAGCAGTGATTCTGGACTAGCGGGAGTGGCACGGGAGACCCAGTACTTC